This entry lists 9 T cell receptor beta chains sequenced from one sample in a study of T cell responses to AZD1222 COVID-19 vaccine. Using immunoSEQ multiplex PCR, the repertoire was profiled, and TCRdb retains in-frame clones only, with some absent. The sample contains roughly 180,000 clones, 80% to 95% of which appear only once. The starting material was peripheral blood, obtained 28 days after the second AZD1222 dose. The receptor source for this set is an adult who received the AZD1222 COVID-19 vaccine.

This chain links TRBV20-1 with TRBJ1-2, with D perhaps matching TRBD1 (6 bases). The germline gives CDR1 DFQATT, CDR2 SNEGSKA (reference sequence). V lost 5 bases, J lost 6 bases, and 10 bases lay in between. There are 11 residues in the CDR3. The CDR3 here is CSASGGHGYTF. CDR3 DNA sequence: TGCAGTGCTTCGGGGGGGCATGGCTACACCTTC.

The rearrangement uses TRBV28 and TRBJ2-1; possibly TRBD1 or TRBD2 for D (5 bases each). Per the germline V gene, CDR1 is MDHEN and CDR2 is SYDVKM. The CDR3 has 17 amino acids. V gave up 6 bases and J gave up 3 bases, with 21 bases separating them. The CDR3: CASRPKPRDPRYNEQFF. DNA for the CDR3: TGTGCCAGCAGACCTAAACCCCGGGACCCTCGCTACAATGAGCAGTTCTTC.

V is TRBV6-1 and J is TRBJ1-4; the D gene is possibly TRBD1 (6 bases). The CDR3 contains 15 residues. Trimming shortened V by 3 bases and J by 4 bases, and 12 bases separated the two germline ends. Germline lookup yields CDR1 MNHNS and CDR2 SASEGT. The DNA for the CDR3 is TGTGCCAGCAGTGAGACGGACAGTTTTAATGAAAAACTGTTTTTT. Amino acid sequence: CASSETDSFNEKLFF.

The J gene is TRBJ2-3, the V gene TRBV11-3; 11 positions match TRBD2. There are 16 residues in the CDR3. Germline-derived CDR1 and CDR2 are SGHNT and YENEEA. V trimming: 4 bases; J trimming: 0 bases; junction bases outside the gene matches: 3. The CDR3 DNA sequence: TGTGCCAGCAGCTCTCGGACTAGCGGGAGCACAGATACGCAGTATTTT. Its translation is CASSSRTSGSTDTQYF. Combining the CDR3 with reference TRBV11-3 and TRBJ2-3 gives the whole variable domain EAGVVQSPRYKIIEKKQPVAFWCNPISGHNTLYWYLQNLGQGPELLIRYENEEAVDDSQLPKDRFSAERLKGVDSTLKIQPAELGDSAVYLCASSSRTSGSTDTQYFGPGTRLTVL.

V gene TRBV18 combines with J gene TRBJ1-1; D is perhaps TRBD1 (5 bases). The V gene lost 6 bases and the J gene lost 1 base, with 12 bases spanning the gap. Germline V lookup: CDR1 KGHSH, CDR2 LQKENI. The CDR3 loop spans 14 amino acids. CDR3 sequence reads: CASSRDSTNTEAFF. The CDR3 DNA is TGTGCCAGCTCCCGTGACAGCACGAACACTGAAGCTTTCTTT.

J is TRBJ1-6 and V is TRBV11-1; D unresolved. CDR3 size: 15 residues. Germline-derived CDR1 and CDR2 are SGHAT and FQDESV (reference sequence). V dropped 0 bases and J dropped 9 bases, with 12 bases sitting between them. The CDR3 bases are TGTGCCAGCAGCTTAGCGGGAATCGGTTTTTCACCCCTCCACTTT. It yields the protein CASSLAGIGFSPLHF.

The chain uses TRBV4-3 and TRBJ2-3, with 8 bases lining up with TRBD2. V trimming: 0 bases; J trimming: 2 bases; junction bases outside the gene matches: 4. CDR1 and CDR2 from the germline V gene are LGHNA and YSLEER. The CDR3 sequence is 16 residues long. The CDR3 DNA sequence: TGCGCCAGCAGCCAAGAAGGCGGGGGGATCACAGATACGCAGTATTTT. Translation gives CASSQEGGGITDTQYF.

This clone was counted once. Different DNA sequences within this sample yield the same CDR3. J is TRBJ1-1 and V is TRBV5-1; D is unclear. V lost 0 bases and J lost 0, with 3 bases in between. Germline V lookup: CDR1 SGHRS, CDR2 YFSETQ. CDR3 length: 13 amino acids. CDR3 coding DNA: TGCGCCAGCAGCTTGGTCTTGAACACTGAAGCTTTCTTT. Amino acid sequence: CASSLVLNTEAFF.

This chain joins TRBV7-3 and TRBJ1-6; weak D call: TRBD1 (6 bases). Trimming left V 1 base short and J 6 bases short, with 10 bases between. This CDR3 is built from 15 residues. Germline V gene sequence: CDR1 SGHTA, CDR2 FQGTGA. The CDR3 region has the DNA TGTGCCAGCAGCTTAAAGAGGGGGGGTAATTCACCCCTCCACTTT. Amino acids: CASSLKRGGNSPLHF.